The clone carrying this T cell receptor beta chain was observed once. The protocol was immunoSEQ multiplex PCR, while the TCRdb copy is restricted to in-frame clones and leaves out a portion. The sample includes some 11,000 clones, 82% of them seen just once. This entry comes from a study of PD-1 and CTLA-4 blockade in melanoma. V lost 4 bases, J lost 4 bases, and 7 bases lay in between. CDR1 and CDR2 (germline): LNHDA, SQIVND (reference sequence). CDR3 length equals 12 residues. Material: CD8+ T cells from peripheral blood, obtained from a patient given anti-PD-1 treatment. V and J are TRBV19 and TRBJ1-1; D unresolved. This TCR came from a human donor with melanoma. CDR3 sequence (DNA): TGTGCCAGTAGTAATGTCGTCACTGAAGCTTTCTTT. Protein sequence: CASSNVVTEAFF.